Listed below are T cell receptor beta chains from one sample, sequenced in a study of T cell changes during pregnancy in multiple sclerosis. Sequencing was performed with immunoSEQ multiplex PCR; in TCRdb, only in-frame clones are kept and a portion is missing. Of about 68,000 clones detected, over 75% appear once; the ten largest clones hold around 1.5%. This specimen was peripheral blood, taken in the third trimester of pregnancy. The origin of the receptors is a female donor with multiple sclerosis, enrolled in a pregnancy study. Both conserved end residues are part of each CDR3. Each record gives: V gene, D gene, J gene, clone size, CDR3 protein, CDR3 DNA. The D gene is left open where the match is weak. The listing skips clone size in some rows; elsewhere it reads once, few, many or a size class.

TRBV4-1,.,TRBJ2-7,.,CASSQGTTTGSYEQYF,TGCGCCAGCAGCCAAGGTACGACTACGGGATCCTACGAGCAGTACTTC
TRBV4-2,TRBD1,TRBJ2-6,.,CASSQAGQVSSGANVLTF,TGTGCCAGCAGCCAAGCGGGACAGGTCAGTTCTGGGGCCAACGTCCTGACTTTC
TRBV12-1,.,TRBJ1-2,.,CASSFASLGEESYGYTF,TGTGCCAGCAGCTTTGCGTCCCTCGGGGAGGAGAGCTATGGCTACACCTTC
TRBV7-3,.,TRBJ1-6,.,CASSLTEFGGSPLHF,TGTGCCAGCAGCTTAACGGAGTTTGGCGGGTCACCCCTCCACTTT
TRBV27,.,TRBJ2-7,.,CASSYAGEQYF,TGTGCCAGCAGTTATGCGGGCGAGCAGTACTTC
TRBV21-1,.,TRBJ2-5,.,CASRWSGGCICRAQETQYF,TGTGCCAGCAGATGGTCGGGGGGGTGTATCTGCCGTGCACAAGAGACCCAGTACTTC
TRBV30,.,TRBJ2-7,.,CALGRPGLSYEQYF,TGTGCCCTCGGTCGGCCAGGTCTCTCCTACGAGCAGTACTTC
TRBV19,TRBD2,TRBJ2-2,once,CASIRGGTSGSGELFF,TGTGCCAGTATTAGAGGGGGGACTAGCGGGTCCGGGGAGCTGTTTTTT
TRBV5-1,.,TRBJ1-1,.,CASSLGLQGLDTEAFF,TGCGCCAGCAGCTTGGGACTCCAGGGTTTGGACACTGAAGCTTTCTTT
TRBV6-6,TRBD2,TRBJ2-3,.,CASSDSGDTDTQYF,TGTGCCAGCTCCGACAGCGGGGACACAGATACGCAGTATTTT
TRBV25-1,.,TRBJ1-1,.,CASSDLGDPEAFF,TGTGCCAGCAGTGATCTGGGCGACCCTGAAGCTTTCTTT
TRBV5-4,TRBD2,TRBJ2-7,.,CASSRLAGKEGEQYF,TGTGCCAGCAGCCGACTAGCGGGGAAGGAAGGCGAGCAGTACTTC
TRBV19,.,TRBJ1-1,.,CASSYTGSTEAFF,TGTGCCAGTAGCTATACAGGGTCCACTGAAGCTTTCTTT
TRBV10-1,TRBD2,TRBJ2-7,.,CASSKTLAGSIYEQYF,TGCGCCAGCAGTAAAACACTAGCGGGATCGATCTACGAGCAGTACTTC
TRBV6-4,TRBD2,TRBJ2-5,.,CASSELAGEGQETQYF,TGTGCCAGCAGTGAACTAGCGGGTGAGGGGCAAGAGACCCAGTACTTC
TRBV9,.,TRBJ1-1,.,CASSATAGTTEAFF,TGTGCCAGCAGCGCCACGGCGGGAACCACTGAAGCTTTCTTT
TRBV6-5,.,TRBJ2-1,.,CASSYGPGGRYNEQFF,TGTGCCAGCAGTTACGGTCCTGGGGGCCGGTACAATGAGCAGTTCTTC
TRBV6-5,TRBD2,TRBJ2-1,.,CASREASEYNEQFF,TGTGCCAGCCGGGAGGCTAGCGAATACAATGAGCAGTTCTTC
TRBV19,.,TRBJ2-5,.,CATRTENQETQYF,TGTGCCACGAGGACAGAAAACCAAGAGACCCAGTACTTC
TRBV11-3,.,TRBJ2-7,.,CASQGEQYF,TGTGCCAGCCAGGGAGAGCAGTACTTC
TRBV19,.,TRBJ1-1,.,CASRGGTLRSFLWKEAFF,.
TRBV18,.,TRBJ1-3,.,CASSPRPRRDTIYF,TGTGCCAGCTCACCCAGGCCCAGGCGGGACACCATATATTTT
TRBV2,.,TRBJ2-5,.,CASSGEPETQYF,TGTGCCAGCAGTGGTGAGCCGGAGACCCAGTACTTC
TRBV4-2,TRBD2,TRBJ2-3,.,CASSRPGLAADTQYF,TGTGCCAGCAGCCGTCCGGGACTAGCGGCAGATACGCAGTATTTT
TRBV6-1,.,TRBJ2-7,.,CASTPEAYEQYF,TGTGCCAGCACCCCAGAAGCCTACGAGCAGTACTTC
TRBV10-1,.,TRBJ2-7,.,CASSEAGYEQYF,TGCGCCAGCAGTGAAGCAGGCTACGAGCAGTACTTC
TRBV9,TRBD2,TRBJ2-1,.,CASSVVAGNEQFF,TGTGCCAGCAGCGTAGTAGCGGGCAATGAGCAGTTCTTC
TRBV19,TRBD1,TRBJ2-1,.,CASSIKGGRTGGFFRHRDEQFF,TGTGCCAGTAGTATCAAGGGGGGCCGGACAGGGGGCTTTTTCCGTCATCGAGATGAGCAGTTCTTC
TRBV11-3,TRBD1,TRBJ2-1,.,CASSSFYGLGQNNEQFF,TGTGCCAGCAGCTCCTTCTATGGCTTGGGACAGAACAATGAGCAGTTCTTC
TRBV19,.,TRBJ1-5,.,CASISAFNQPQHF,TGTGCCAGTATCTCTGCGTTCAATCAGCCCCAGCATTTT
TRBV19,.,TRBJ2-5,.,CASSIETGVMGETQYF,TGTGCCAGTAGTATAGAAACAGGAGTCATGGGGGAGACCCAGTACTTC
TRBV30,.,TRBJ2-7,.,CAWSSYGGDPYEQYF,TGTGCCTGGAGTTCTTATGGCGGGGACCCCTACGAGCAGTACTTC
TRBV6-5,.,TRBJ2-7,.,CASSYSTGPYEQYF,TGTGCCAGCAGTTACTCAACAGGGCCCTACGAGCAGTACTTC
TRBV30,.,TRBJ1-1,.,CAWDLQGNTEAFF,TGTGCCTGGGACTTACAGGGGAACACTGAAGCTTTCTTT
TRBV9,.,TRBJ2-1,.,CASSVGGGPGDNEQFF,TGTGCCAGCAGCGTAGGAGGCGGGCCAGGGGACAATGAGCAGTTCTTC
TRBV5-1,TRBD2,TRBJ2-7,.,CASSTTSGGATYEQYF,TGCGCCAGCAGCACAACTAGCGGGGGCGCCACCTACGAGCAGTACTTC
TRBV11-2,TRBD1,TRBJ1-2,.,CASSLDLGQGRVYGYTF,TGTGCCAGCAGCTTAGATTTGGGACAGGGGAGAGTCTATGGCTACACCTTC